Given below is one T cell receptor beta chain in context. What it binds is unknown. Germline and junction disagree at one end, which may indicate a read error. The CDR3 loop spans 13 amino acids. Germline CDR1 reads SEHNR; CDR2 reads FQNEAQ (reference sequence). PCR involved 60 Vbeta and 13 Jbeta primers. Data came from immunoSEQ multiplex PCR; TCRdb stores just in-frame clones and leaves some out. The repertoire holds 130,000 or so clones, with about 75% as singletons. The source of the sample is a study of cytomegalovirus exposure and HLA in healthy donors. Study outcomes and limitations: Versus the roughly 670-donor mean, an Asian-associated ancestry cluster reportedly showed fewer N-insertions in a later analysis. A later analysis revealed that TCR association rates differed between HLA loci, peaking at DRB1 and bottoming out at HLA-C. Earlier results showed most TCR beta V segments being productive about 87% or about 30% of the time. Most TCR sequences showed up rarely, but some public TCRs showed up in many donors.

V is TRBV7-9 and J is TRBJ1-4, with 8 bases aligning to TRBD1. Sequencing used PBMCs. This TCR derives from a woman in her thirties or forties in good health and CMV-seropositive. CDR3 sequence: CSSSFGDRGGLFF. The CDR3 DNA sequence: TGTTCCAGCAGCTTTGGAGACAGGGGAGGTCTGTTTTTT.